One and the same sample provided the 3 T cell receptor beta chains below, sequenced in a study of blood T cell repertoires in COVID-19. The method was immunoSEQ multiplex PCR; TCRdb's version includes in-frame clones alone and lacks a portion of them. The sample lists around 110,000 clones, less than 90% occurring once. The sequencing input was PBMCs or T cells enriched from blood (not recorded which). Receptors were obtained from a woman under 40 who had recovered from COVID-19.

J is TRBJ2-1 and V is TRBV14; the D is unclear. Trimming took 2 bases from V and 10 from J, leaving 6 bases between them. Germline V gene sequence: CDR1 SGHDN, CDR2 FVKESK. CDR3 size: 11 residues. CDR3 in amino acids: CASSQWAEQFF. The CDR3, as DNA: TGTGCCAGCAGCCAATGGGCAGAGCAGTTCTTC.

The chain carries TRBV2 and TRBJ2-2, with 7 positions matching TRBD1. Germline lookup yields CDR1 SNHLY and CDR2 FYNNEI. The ends lost 6 bases at V and 7 bases at J; junction bases unmatched: 14. CDR3 length: 16 residues. The CDR3 loop reads CASRAQGLLMGGELFF. CDR3 sequence (DNA): TGTGCCAGCAGGGCACAGGGGCTTCTGATGGGCGGGGAGCTGTTTTTT.

The chain is built from TRBV5-5 and TRBJ2-2, with TRBD1 matching 9 bases. V lost 0 bases to trimming and J lost 6 bases; unmatched junction nucleotides: 3. The CDR3 is 15 residues long. Germline CDR1 SGHKS, CDR2 YYEKEE (reference sequence). The CDR3, as DNA: TGTGCCAGCAGCTTGGGGGACAGGGACGCCGGGGAGCTGTTTTTT. It translates to CASSLGDRDAGELFF. Using reference TRBV5-5 and TRBJ2-2 for the parts outside the CDR3, the full variable domain is DAGVTQSPTHLIKTRGQQVTLRCSPISGHKSVSWYQQVLGQGPQFIFQYYEKEERGRGNFPDRFSARQFPNYSSELNVNALLLGDSALYLCASSLGDRDAGELFFGEGSRLTVL.